The next 10 T cell receptor beta chains were all read from a single sample in a study of response to subunit inactivated influenza vaccine. Each CDR3 protein gets one entry after TCRdb re-called the RT-PCR reads with MiXCR. The sample shows approximately 700,000 distinct CDR3 sequences, 11% to 15% of them seen only once. Sequenced material: PBMCs from blood, taken less than 15 days before vaccination. The receptors here all came from a man aged 45-65 years who received an inactivated influenza vaccine.

This clonotype was found once. The chain recombines TRBV7-9 with TRBJ2-1; D possibly corresponds to TRBD2 (5 bases). The V gene's germline CDR1 is SEHNR and CDR2 FQNEAQ (reference sequence). Trimming removed 3 bases at V and 10 bases at J, with 13 bases between. The CDR3 extends over 13 amino acids. CDR3 DNA sequence: TGTGCCAGCAGCTTGTCGGCGGGTTGGGAGCAGTTCTTC. As protein: CASSLSAGWEQFF.

This clonotype showed up just a few times. The chain uses TRBV10-2 and TRBJ1-2; no reliable D call. Germline-derived CDR1 and CDR2 are WSHSY and SAAADI. Trimming shortened V by 1 base and J by 4 bases, and 7 bases separated the two germline ends. The CDR3 is 13 amino acids. Written as DNA, the CDR3 is TGCGCCAGCAGTGAGTGGTCAACCTATGGCTACACCTTC. Amino acids: CASSEWSTYGYTF.

The table lists this clonotype with a few counts. The chain has TRBV29-1 and TRBJ2-6, with TRBD1 matching 10 bases. Germline V lookup: CDR1 SQVTM, CDR2 ANQGSEA. CDR3 length equals 15 residues. V shed 3 bases, J shed 4 bases, and the junction held 3 bases outside the gene matches. DNA for the CDR3: TGCAGCGTTGAGGACAGGGGGAGAGGGGCCAACGTCCTGACTTTC. As protein: CSVEDRGRGANVLTF.

This clonotype was observed a handful of times. The V gene is TRBV20-1, the J gene TRBJ2-4; unclear D gene. The CDR3 covers 20 residues. CDR1 DFQATT and CDR2 SNEGSKA come from the germline V gene (reference sequence). The V end was cut by 1 base, the J end by 0 bases, with 25 bases between. The DNA for the CDR3 is TGCAGTGCTAGAGTGGTTATGGGGTCGCGGACCGAACAAGCCAAAAACATTCAGTACTTC. Residues: CSARVVMGSRTEQAKNIQYF.

This clonotype was detected a few times. The chain is built from TRBV4-1 and TRBJ1-4; TRBD1 matches at 8 bases. Germline V gene lookup returns CDR1 MGHRA and CDR2 YSYEKL. The CDR3 contains 16 residues. V trimming: 3 bases; J trimming: 3 bases; junction bases outside the gene matches: 6. The CDR3 DNA is TGCGCCAGCAGCCACAGGGACAGGCCGTCTAATGAAAAACTGTTTTTT. It specifies CASSHRDRPSNEKLFF.

V and J are TRBV6-6 and TRBJ2-2; TRBD1 matches 7 bases. With V trimmed by 5 bases and J by 7 bases, 4 bases remained unmatched. CDR3 size: 13 residues. CDR1 MNHNY and CDR2 SVGAGI come from the germline V gene (reference sequence). The CDR3 DNA reads as TGTGCCAGCAGTCCACAGGGGATCGGGGAGCTGTTTTTT. The encoded protein is CASSPQGIGELFF.

The gene calls are TRBV7-2 and TRBJ2-7; D not resolved. Trimming took off 0 bases at V and 3 bases at J, with 18 bases between the two ends. CDR1 SGHTA and CDR2 FQGNSA come from the germline V gene. The length of the CDR3 is 17 residues. CDR3 amino acids: CASSLAHTRTGFYEQYF. The CDR3 DNA sequence: TGTGCCAGCAGCTTAGCCCATACCCGTACCGGGTTCTACGAGCAGTACTTC.

The V gene is TRBV9, the J gene TRBJ2-1; TRBD1 aligns across 11 bases. This CDR3 spans 16 amino acids. After removal of 4 bases from V and 2 bases from J, the junction contained 5 bases not matched to a gene. The V gene's germline CDR1 is SGDLS and CDR2 YYNGEE. The CDR3: CASSKPGQGAYNEQFF. The DNA for the CDR3 is TGTGCCAGCAGCAAACCGGGACAGGGGGCCTACAATGAGCAGTTCTTC.

This clonotype was detected many times. This chain uses TRBV7-9 with TRBJ2-1; D remains ambiguous. V lost 6 bases to trimming and J lost 8 bases, with 8 bases between them. The V gene's germline CDR1 is SEHNR and CDR2 FQNEAQ (reference sequence). This CDR3 has 11 residues. CDR3 DNA sequence: TGTGCCAGCAGTCGACGGGATGAGCAGTTCTTC. This sequence encodes CASSRRDEQFF.

As regards this clonotype: A much larger clone is a single base away; this may be a read error. The V call is TRBV7-2, the J call TRBJ2-3; a possible D gene is TRBD1 (5 bases). CDR3 size: 12 residues. Germline V gene sequence: CDR1 SGHTA, CDR2 FQGNSA. Trimming stripped 2 bases from V and 7 bases from J, with 7 bases between. The CDR3 DNA reads TGTGCCAGCAGCTTACAGGGAAATACGCAGTATTTT. Its protein product is CASSLQGNTQYF.